The TCR beta chain described here comes from a study of T cells in localized non-small cell lung cancer. This clone was seen only once. Libraries were prepared by immunoSEQ multiplex PCR; TCRdb keeps only in-frame clonotypes and omits some of them. The data contain 40,000 to 55,000 clones, about four fifths of them singletons. CDR3 length equals 15 residues. Per germline, CDR1 MNHNS and CDR2 SASEGT. The V end lost 7 bases, the J end lost 5 bases, and 18 bases lay between the germline ends. The chain has TRBV6-1 and TRBJ1-5; TRBD1 might be the D (6 bases). The sequencing here drew on peripheral blood mononuclear cells, taken before any cancer treatment. This receptor was obtained from a man aged 40 to 69 with stage III lung adenocarcinoma. CDR3 nucleotides: TGTGCCAGCAAAGAAACCGGGACATCGCATCAGCCCCAGCATTTT. Its protein is CASKETGTSHQPQHF.